Listed below are T cell receptor beta chains from one sample, sequenced in a study of T cell responses to AZD1222 COVID-19 vaccine. Method: immunoSEQ multiplex PCR; TCRdb's copy keeps in-frame clones and lacks some. Here the sample spans over 90,000 clones, 91% being singletons. Material: peripheral blood, obtained on day 0 of AZD1222 vaccination. These receptors originate from an adult in good health. The CDR3 runs from the conserved cysteine through the conserved F or W. A D gene is named only where the DNA matches it firmly. Only some rows state a clone size, as once, few, many or a class for expanded clones.

clone_size	d_call	v_call	j_call	cdr3_aa	cdr3_nt
NA	NA	TRBV12-3/TRBV12-4	TRBJ1-1	CASSRREAFF	TGTGCCAGCAGTCGGAGGGAAGCTTTCTTT
NA	NA	TRBV15	TRBJ1-6	CATSRDKKSPLHF	TGTGCCACCAGCAGAGATAAGAAGTCACCCCTCCACTTT
NA	NA	TRBV11-2	TRBJ1-6	CASSQDSSSYNSPLHF	TGTGCCAGCAGCCAGGACAGCAGCTCCTATAATTCACCCCTCCACTTT
NA	NA	TRBV28	TRBJ1-1	CASSPLPRFTEAFF	TGTGCCAGCAGTCCCCTCCCACGGTTCACTGAAGCTTTCTTT
NA	TRBD2	TRBV29-1	TRBJ2-7	CSVGGGPYEQYF	TGCAGCGTTGGGGGAGGGCCCTACGAGCAGTACTTC
NA	TRBD2	TRBV4-3	TRBJ2-7	CASSPGLAGVYEQYF	TGCGCCAGCAGCCCAGGACTAGCGGGAGTATACGAGCAGTACTTC
NA	TRBD2	TRBV5-1	TRBJ2-7	CASSFPGTSGSRSYEQYF	TGCGCCAGCAGCTTCCCCGGGACTAGCGGGAGTAGATCCTACGAGCAGTACTTC
few	NA	TRBV10-3	TRBJ1-5	CAISEGQLSNQPQHF	TGTGCCATCAGTGAGGGACAGCTTAGCAATCAGCCCCAGCATTTT
NA	TRBD2	TRBV6-5	TRBJ2-1	CASSPGTSFEQFF	TGTGCCAGCAGTCCCGGGACTAGCTTTGAGCAGTTCTTC
NA	NA	TRBV6-1	TRBJ2-7	CASSREISYEQYF	TGTGCCAGCAGCCGGGAGATAAGCTACGAGCAGTACTTC
NA	NA	TRBV7-3	TRBJ2-1	CASSKTGGGYNEQFF	TGTGCCAGCAGCAAGACAGGTGGAGGGTACAATGAGCAGTTCTTC